The clone carrying this T cell receptor (beta chain) appeared a few times. Its antigen is as yet unknown. The sample comes from a study of T-cell memory formation after mild COVID-19. Study at large: TCR clusters were mostly donor specific. General study results and limits: Those CD4+ clones that contracted were mainly in CM and EM (CD8+ ones in EMRA). Later expanders leaned CD4+, whereas day 15 to 85 contracting clones were balanced CD4/CD8.

The CDR3 consists of 16 residues. V gave up 2 bases and J gave up 5 bases, with 19 bases separating them. Germline values: CDR1 SGHTA, CDR2 FQGTGA. A 5'RACE reaction primed in the constant segment made cDNA libraries of TCR alpha and TCR beta, and these carried sample barcodes and UMIs. Via MiXCR, TCRdb re-called the 5' RACE reads, giving one row per CDR3 protein. The data hold 350,000 or so distinct CDR3 sequences, with 20% to 25% observed a single time. The chain couples TRBV7-3 to TRBJ2-7, with D maybe TRBD2 (6 bases). Sequenced sample: PBMCs or a T cell subset sorted from them (not recorded which). This receptor was identified in an adult woman who had mild COVID-19 (a few samples of this study predate the infection). Cell type and time point are not known. In DNA form, the CDR3 reads TGTGCCAGCAGCTTAGGAGGGTGGGGTGGAGCGGACGAGCAGTACTTC. This gives the protein CASSLGGWGGADEQYF.